This T cell receptor beta chain stems from a study of cytomegalovirus exposure and HLA in healthy donors. CDR1 is SGHRS and CDR2 is YFSETQ in the germline V gene. The CDR3 covers 16 residues. V was pared by 3 bases and J by 8 bases, with 23 bases between. Study outcomes and limitations: Associated with HLA alleles at 0.05 false discovery rate in a later analysis were some 16,000 TCR beta sequences.

Of note for this clone: What it recognizes is unknown.

Amplification used 60 Vbeta primers and 13 Jbeta primers. Measured with immunoSEQ multiplex PCR; TCRdb has only the in-frame clones, and not every one. Of around 200,000 clones listed, 65% to 85% are singletons. The gene calls are TRBV5-1 and TRBJ1-2; D ambiguous. Source material: PBMCs. The receptor was isolated from a man in his fifties in good health and CMV-seronegative. CDR3 loop: CASSSLGPGGKSGYTF. The CDR3 DNA sequence: TGCGCCAGCAGCTCATTGGGTCCAGGAGGAAAAAGCGGCTACACCTTC.